Following are 8 T cell receptor beta chains from one sample sequenced in a study of T cells in Graves' hyperthyroidism and ophthalmopathy. It was RNA transcripts that yielded the amplified TCR beta CDR3 regions. The study used the HTBI primer set for a first-round RT-PCR of the TCR CDR3. A single record per CDR3 protein comes from TCRdb applying MiXCR to the multiplex PCR reads. The data show 500,000 to 650,000 distinct CDR3 sequences, over 45% seen once. The sample was peripheral blood or thyroid tissue (not recorded which). Receptors were obtained from an adult woman with Graves' disease, either hyperthyroidism or ophthalmopathy (not recorded which).

This clonotype was counted only a few times. The chain has TRBV7-9 and TRBJ2-7; 8 positions match TRBD1. The V segment lost 7 bases and the J segment 5 bases; nucleotides outside the gene matches: 7. CDR1 is SEHNR and CDR2 is FQNEAQ in the germline V gene (reference sequence). The CDR3 has 13 residues. CDR3 nucleotides: TGTGCCAGCAAACGACAGGGGAGGAACGAGCAGTACTTC. Its protein is CASKRQGRNEQYF.

Regarding this clonotype: Given a much more abundant clone one base away, this may be a read error. The chain recombines TRBV20-1 with TRBJ1-2; no reliable D call. The CDR3 length is 17 residues. Trimming pared 1 base from V and 4 bases from J, leaving 22 bases between. Looked up from germline, CDR1 is DFQATT and CDR2 is SNEGSKA (reference sequence). The CDR3 protein is CSARGRNGSPYSYGYTF. Here the CDR3 DNA reads TGCAGTGCTAGAGGCCGGAACGGCTCTCCTTATAGCTATGGCTACACCTTC.

This clonotype was recorded at least ten times. The CDR3 reads CASSYEGSYEQYF. The CDR3 bases are TGTGCCAGCAGTTACGAGGGCTCCTACGAGCAGTACTTC. The chain couples TRBV6-5 to TRBJ2-7; D may be TRBD2 (5 bases). Germline assignment: CDR1 MNHEY and CDR2 SVGAGI. The CDR3 runs 13 residues. The ends were cut back, 2 bases at V and 0 bases at J, with 5 bases in the middle.

This clonotype was counted at least ten times. This chain links TRBV7-9 with TRBJ1-2; D unresolved. Germline V lookup: CDR1 SEHNR, CDR2 FQNEAQ (reference sequence). V lost 6 bases, J lost 1 base, and 9 bases lay in between. The CDR3 totals 13 residues. CDR3 nucleotides: TGTGCCAGCAGACCGACAAGTAACTATGGCTACACCTTC. Translating it yields CASRPTSNYGYTF.

This clonotype came up many times. V usage is TRBV20-1 and J usage is TRBJ1-5; a possible D gene is TRBD1 (6 bases). Germline loops: CDR1 DFQATT, CDR2 SNEGSKA (reference sequence). The ends were cut back, 2 bases at V and 0 bases at J, with 11 bases in the middle. The CDR3 consists of 15 residues. The CDR3 DNA sequence: TGCAGTGCTAGACCACAGGGAAATAGCAATCAGCCCCAGCATTTT. It encodes CSARPQGNSNQPQHF.

This clonotype came up a few times. J is TRBJ2-5 and V is TRBV29-1; D may be TRBD2 (6 bases). Germline CDR1 is SQVTM and CDR2 is ANQGSEA. Trimming removed 3 bases at V and 5 bases at J, with 10 bases between. The CDR3 contains 12 residues. As DNA, the CDR3 is TGCAGCGTTGACCGGGGGACGGAGACCCAGTACTTC. It encodes CSVDRGTETQYF.

This clonotype was counted many times. The chain has TRBV5-1 and TRBJ1-4; weak D call: TRBD1 (6 bases). Trimming took 4 bases from V and 11 from J, leaving 12 bases between them. The CDR3 runs 12 residues. Per germline, CDR1 SGHRS and CDR2 YFSETQ. The CDR3 nucleotides read TGCGCCAGCAGCCCGGAGGGGGGTAAACTGTTTTTT. Translated, it gives CASSPEGGKLFF.

The rearrangement uses TRBV9 and TRBJ2-2; 7 bases line up with TRBD1. The V gene's germline CDR1 is SGDLS and CDR2 YYNGEE. V lost 0 bases and J lost 8; bases outside the gene matches: 4. The length of the CDR3 is 14 residues. The chain's CDR3 is CASSVETGQGELFF. CDR3 coding DNA: TGTGCCAGCAGCGTAGAGACGGGACAGGGGGAGCTGTTTTTT.